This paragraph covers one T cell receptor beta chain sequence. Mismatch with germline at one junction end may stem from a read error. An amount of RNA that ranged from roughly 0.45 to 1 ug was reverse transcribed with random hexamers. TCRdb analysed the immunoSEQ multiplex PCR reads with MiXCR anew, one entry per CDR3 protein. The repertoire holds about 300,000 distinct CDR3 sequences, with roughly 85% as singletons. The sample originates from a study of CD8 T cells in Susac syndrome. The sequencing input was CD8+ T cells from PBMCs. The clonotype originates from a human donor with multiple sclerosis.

The chain's CDR3 is CASSLNGYKDTDTGELSF. CDR3 bases: TGTGCCAGCAGCTTGAATGGCTATAAAGACACGGACACCGGGGAGCTGTCTTTT. The genes are TRBV5-4 and TRBJ2-2; the D call may be TRBD1 or TRBD2 (5 bases each). CDR3 length equals 18 residues. The germline V gene encodes CDR1 SGHNT and CDR2 YYREEE (reference sequence).